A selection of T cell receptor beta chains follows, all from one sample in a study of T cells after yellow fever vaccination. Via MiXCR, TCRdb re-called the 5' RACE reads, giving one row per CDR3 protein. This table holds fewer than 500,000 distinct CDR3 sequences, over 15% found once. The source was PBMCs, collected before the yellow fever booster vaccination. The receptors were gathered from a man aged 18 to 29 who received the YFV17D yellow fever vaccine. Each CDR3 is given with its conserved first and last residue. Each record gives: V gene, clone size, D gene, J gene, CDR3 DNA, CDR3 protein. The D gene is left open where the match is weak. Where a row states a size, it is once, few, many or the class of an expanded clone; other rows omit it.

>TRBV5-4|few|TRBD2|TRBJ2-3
TGTGCCAGCAGCTCAAGACTAGCGGGATTCACAGATACGCAGTATTTT
CASSSRLAGFTDTQYF
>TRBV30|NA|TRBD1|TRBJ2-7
TGTGCCTGGGACAGGGGGCGCAAGTCTTACGAGCAGTACTTC
CAWDRGRKSYEQYF
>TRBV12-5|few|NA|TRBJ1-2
TGTGCTAGTGGGGGGACCGAAAGTAACTATGGCTACACCTTC
CASGGTESNYGYTF
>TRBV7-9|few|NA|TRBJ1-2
TGTGCCAGCAGCCAAGGGACATTCTATGGCTACACCTTC
CASSQGTFYGYTF
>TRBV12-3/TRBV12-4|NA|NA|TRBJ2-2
TGTGCCAGCAGTCTGGGAGCGAGGGCCGGGGAGCTGTTTTTT
CASSLGARAGELFF
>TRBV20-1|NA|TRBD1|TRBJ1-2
TGCAGTGCCATCACAGGGGCCATTAACTATGGCTACACCTTC
CSAITGAINYGYTF
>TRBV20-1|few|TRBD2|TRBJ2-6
TGCAGTGCCCTCTCTAGCGGGGCCTCTGGGGCCAACGTCCTGACTTTC
CSALSSGASGANVLTF
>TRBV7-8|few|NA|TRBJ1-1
TGTGCCAGCAGCTTAGCGGAGCAGGGAGGGACTGAAGCTTTCTTT
CASSLAEQGGTEAFF
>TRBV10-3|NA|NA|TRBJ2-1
TGTGCCATCAGTGACCCTACTCCGAGCTCCTACAATGAGCAGTTCTTC
CAISDPTPSSYNEQFF
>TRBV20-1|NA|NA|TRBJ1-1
TGCAGTGCTCGTACATGGAACACTGAAGCTTTCTTT
CSARTWNTEAFF
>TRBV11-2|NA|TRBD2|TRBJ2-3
TGTGCCAGCAGCTTTAGTACGGGACTAGCGGGGACCAGCACAGATACGCAGTATTTT
CASSFSTGLAGTSTDTQYF
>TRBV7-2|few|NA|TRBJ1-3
TGTGCCAGCAGCTTCCGTGTTACGAATGGAAACACCATATATTTT
CASSFRVTNGNTIYF
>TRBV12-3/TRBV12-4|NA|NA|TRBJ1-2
TGTGCCAGCAGTTTGGGCAGGAGTGGCTACACCTTC
CASSLGRSGYTF
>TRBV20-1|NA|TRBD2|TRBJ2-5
TGCAGTGCTCTTTTTAGCGGGGGGGCCCCGGAGACCCAGTACTTC
CSALFSGGAPETQYF
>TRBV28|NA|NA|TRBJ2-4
TGTGCCAGCAGTTTACCGACGGGACAATTAGCCAAAAACATTCAGTACTTC
CASSLPTGQLAKNIQYF
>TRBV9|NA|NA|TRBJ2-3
TGTGCCAGCAGCGAGAACGCCTCCGGGGATACGCAGTATTTT
CASSENASGDTQYF
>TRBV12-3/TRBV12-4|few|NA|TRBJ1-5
TGTGCCAGCGGGGGAGGACAGCCCCAGCATTTT
CASGGGQPQHF
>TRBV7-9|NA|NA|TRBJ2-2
TGTGCCAGCAGCTCGCCGGACAGCTTCCACACCGGGGAGCTGTTTTTT
CASSSPDSFHTGELFF
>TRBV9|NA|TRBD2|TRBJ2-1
TGTGCCAGCAGCGTAGATCTTAGCGGGGGCCAGCAGTTCTTC
CASSVDLSGGQQFF
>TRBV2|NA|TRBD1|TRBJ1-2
TGTGCCAGCAGATCCGGGACAGCGCCCCAGGGCTACACCTTC
CASRSGTAPQGYTF
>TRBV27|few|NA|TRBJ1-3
TGTGCCAGCAGTCGCGACGGAGTTAGCTCTGGAAACACCATATATTTT
CASSRDGVSSGNTIYF
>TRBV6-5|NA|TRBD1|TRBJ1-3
TGTGCCAGCAGTTACTCCTGGACAGGGCCTTTCACCATATATTTT
CASSYSWTGPFTIYF
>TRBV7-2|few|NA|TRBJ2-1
TGTGCCAGCAGCTTAGCGGTTGGCGCTAGCTCCTACAATGAGCAGTTCTTC
CASSLAVGASSYNEQFF
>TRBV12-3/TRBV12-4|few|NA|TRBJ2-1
TGTGCCAGCAGTTTATACGAGCGGTACAATGAGCAGTTCTTC
CASSLYERYNEQFF
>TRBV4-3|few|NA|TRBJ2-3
TGCGCCAGCAGCCAAGAAAGCCGACTCACAGATACGCAGTATTTT
CASSQESRLTDTQYF
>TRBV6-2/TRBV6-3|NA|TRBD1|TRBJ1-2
TGTGCCAGCAGTGCTTCAGTGAGTGGGACAGATGGCTACACCTTC
CASSASVSGTDGYTF
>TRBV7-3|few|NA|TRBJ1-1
TGTGCCAGCGCACCTACGGGACGAAGGAACACTGAAGCTTTCTTT
CASAPTGRRNTEAFF
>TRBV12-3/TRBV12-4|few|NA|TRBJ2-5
TGTGCCAGCAGTTCGGGACTCACCTGGTTGGAGACCCAGTACTTC
CASSSGLTWLETQYF
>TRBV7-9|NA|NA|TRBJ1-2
TGTGCCAGCAGCTTAGTAGGGCAGGGTGGCTACACCTTC
CASSLVGQGGYTF
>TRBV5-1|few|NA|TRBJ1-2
TGCGCCAGCAGCTTGACCCCGGGACCGGGAAGTGGCTACACCTTC
CASSLTPGPGSGYTF
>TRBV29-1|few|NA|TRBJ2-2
TGCAGCGTCTACTCAGGGGCGGCGGACACCGGGGAGCTGTTTTTT
CSVYSGAADTGELFF
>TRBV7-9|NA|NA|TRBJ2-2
TGTGCCAGCGAAAAGGGGGTCGCCGGGGAGCTGTTTTTT
CASEKGVAGELFF
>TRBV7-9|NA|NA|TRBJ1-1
TGTGCCAGCAGCTTAGAGGGTACAGGGTTTTACACTGAAGCTTTCTTT
CASSLEGTGFYTEAFF
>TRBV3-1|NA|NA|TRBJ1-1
TGTGCCAGCAGCCAAGACCGGTGGTACACTGAAGCTTTCTTT
CASSQDRWYTEAFF
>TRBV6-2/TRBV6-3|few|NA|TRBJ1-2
TGTGCCAGCAGTACGTCAGTCAATTTCTACACCTTC
CASSTSVNFYTF
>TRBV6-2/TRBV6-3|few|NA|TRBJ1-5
TGTGCCAGCAGTTACTCGGGGCAGGGTAATCAGCCCCAGCATTTT
CASSYSGQGNQPQHF
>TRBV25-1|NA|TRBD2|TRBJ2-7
TGTGCCAGCAGTGGGCCCGGGGGGGGGCCTTACGAGGAGTACTTC
CASSGPGGGPYEEYF
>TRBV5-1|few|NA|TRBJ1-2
TGCGCCAGCAGCCATTCCCCTGAGGTCCAGGAGACTCTATTC
CASSHSPEVQETLF
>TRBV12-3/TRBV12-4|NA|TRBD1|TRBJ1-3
TGTGCCAGCAGTTTGGGACAGGGATGGGACTCTGGAAACACCATATATTTT
CASSLGQGWDSGNTIYF
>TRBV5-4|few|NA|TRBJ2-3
TGTGCCAGCAGCTTGGGATTACAGCTGGAAACAGATACGCAGTATTTT
CASSLGLQLETDTQYF
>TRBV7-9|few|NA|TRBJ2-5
TGTGCCAGCAGCTTCGTCCGAGAAGAGACCCAGTACTTC
CASSFVREETQYF
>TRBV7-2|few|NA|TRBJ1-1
TGTGCCAGCAGCGCCCAGGGCCTACTGAACACTGAAGCTTTCTTT
CASSAQGLLNTEAFF
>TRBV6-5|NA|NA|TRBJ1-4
TGTGCCAGCGGCTCCGGGCAGCTTCTGTTTTTT
CASGSGQLLFF
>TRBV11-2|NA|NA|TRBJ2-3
TGTGCCAGCAGCCTGGACCAGAAGGGAGATACGCAGTATTTT
CASSLDQKGDTQYF
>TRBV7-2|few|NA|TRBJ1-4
TGTGCCAGCAGCTACAATAAAGCAACTAATGAAAAACTGTTTTTT
CASSYNKATNEKLFF
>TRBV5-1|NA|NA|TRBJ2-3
TGCGCCAGCAGCTCCCAAGGACAGGATACGCAGTATTTT
CASSSQGQDTQYF
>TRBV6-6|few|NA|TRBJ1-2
TGTGCCAGCAGCAATAGAGGGGACTATGGCTACACCTTC
CASSNRGDYGYTF